Detailed here is one TCR beta chain. No antigen is known for it. The data belong to a study of T-cell reconstitution after alpha-beta-depleted transplantation in children. Germline trimming cut 1 base from V and 9 bases from J; bases unmatched to any gene: 5. Germline V gives CDR1 MNHEY, CDR2 SVGAGI. This CDR3 spans 14 amino acids. The authors prepared the TCRbeta library with unique molecular identifiers. TCRdb redid the calling of the PCR reads with MiXCR, one entry per CDR3 protein. Here the sample spans tens of thousands of distinct CDR3 sequences, just under 5% being singletons. Study observations and caveats: Several hundred expanded graft clones reportedly were the source of alpha-beta T cells about two months after transplant. After transplant, high TCRbeta diversity at day 60 in some patients arose from surviving recipient T cells and thymic progenitors. At one year after transplant, newly produced T cells mostly accounted for T-cell counts and diversity.

The TCR originated in a boy less than two years old who had a stem cell transplant for acute myeloid leukemia, so the T cells may come from the graft donor. The material sequenced was PBMCs, mostly from graft donor cells, taken 180 days after TCRalphabeta/CD19-depleted stem cell transplant. J is TRBJ2-2 and V is TRBV6-5; TRBD2 matches 7 bases. The CDR3: CASSYLGGARELFF. In DNA, the CDR3 is TGTGCCAGCAGTTACTTGGGAGGGGCTAGGGAGCTGTTTTTT.